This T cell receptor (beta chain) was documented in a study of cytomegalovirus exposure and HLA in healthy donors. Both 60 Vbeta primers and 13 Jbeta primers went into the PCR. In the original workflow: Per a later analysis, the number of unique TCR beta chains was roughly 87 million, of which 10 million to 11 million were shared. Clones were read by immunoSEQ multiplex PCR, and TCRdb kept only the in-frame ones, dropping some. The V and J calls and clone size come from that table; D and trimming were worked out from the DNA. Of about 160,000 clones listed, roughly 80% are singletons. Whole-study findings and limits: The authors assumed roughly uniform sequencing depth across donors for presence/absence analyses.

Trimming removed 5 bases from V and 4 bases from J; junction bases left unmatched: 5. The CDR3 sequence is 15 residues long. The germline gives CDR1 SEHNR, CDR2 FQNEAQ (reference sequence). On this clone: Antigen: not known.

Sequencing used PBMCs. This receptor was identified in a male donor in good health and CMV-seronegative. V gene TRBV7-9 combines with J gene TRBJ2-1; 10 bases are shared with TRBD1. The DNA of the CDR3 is TGTGCCAGCAGCCCCCGGACAGGGGGATACAATGAGCAGTTCTTC. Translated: CASSPRTGGYNEQFF.